This T cell receptor (beta chain) comes out of a study of T-cell reconstitution after alpha-beta-depleted transplantation in children. Study results and caveats: Several hundred graft clones that had expanded were reportedly the source of alpha-beta T cells about two months after transplant. T-cell counts and diversity at one year following transplant were attributed mainly to newly produced T cells.

Unique molecular identifiers were built into the TCRbeta library. TCRdb re-analysed the PCR reads in MiXCR, keeping a single row per CDR3 protein. This table has 350,000 to 500,000 distinct CDR3 sequences, 43% appearing once. Notes on this clonotype: Its antigen is unidentified.

This TCR derives from a girl aged 2 to 10 with aplastic anemia, due to receive a stem cell transplant. The material sequenced was PBMCs, taken before TCRalphabeta/CD19-depleted stem cell transplant.

The DNA for the CDR3 is TGCAGTGCCGAGGACAGAATTGAAGCTTTCTTT. Encoded protein: CSAEDRIEAFF. The chain employs TRBV20-1 and TRBJ1-1; weak D call: TRBD1 (6 bases). The CDR3 covers 11 residues. Germline V gene data show CDR1 as DFQATT and CDR2 as SNEGSKA (reference sequence). The V and J ends lost 6 bases and 7 bases respectively, with 12 bases between them.